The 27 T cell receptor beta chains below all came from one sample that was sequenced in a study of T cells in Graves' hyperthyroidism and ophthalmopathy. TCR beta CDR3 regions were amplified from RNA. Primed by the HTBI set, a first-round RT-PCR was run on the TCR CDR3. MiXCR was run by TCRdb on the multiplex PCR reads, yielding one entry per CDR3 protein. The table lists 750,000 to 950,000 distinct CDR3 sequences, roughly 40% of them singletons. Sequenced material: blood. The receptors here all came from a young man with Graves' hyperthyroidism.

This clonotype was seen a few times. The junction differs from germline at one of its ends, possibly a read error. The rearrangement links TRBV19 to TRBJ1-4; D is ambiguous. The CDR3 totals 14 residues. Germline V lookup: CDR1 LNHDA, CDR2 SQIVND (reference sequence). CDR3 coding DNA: TGTGCGAGTAAGGAGGACCCGACGAGGGAAAAACTGTTTTTT. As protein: CASKEDPTREKLFF.

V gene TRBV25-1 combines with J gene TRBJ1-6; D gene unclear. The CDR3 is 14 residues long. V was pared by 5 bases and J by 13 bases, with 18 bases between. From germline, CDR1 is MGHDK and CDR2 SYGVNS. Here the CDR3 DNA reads TGTGCCAGCAGTTTATCTTCCAGCGCGTATCCCCTCCACTTT. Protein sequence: CASSLSSSAYPLHF.

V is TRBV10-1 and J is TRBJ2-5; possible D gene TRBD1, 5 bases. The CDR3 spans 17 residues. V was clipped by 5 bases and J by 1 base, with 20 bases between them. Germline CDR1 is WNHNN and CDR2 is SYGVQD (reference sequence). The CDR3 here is CASSPRAPMMAQETQYF. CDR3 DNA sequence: TGCGCCAGCAGTCCCAGGGCTCCAATGATGGCCCAAGAGACCCAGTACTTC.

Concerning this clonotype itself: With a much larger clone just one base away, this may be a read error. The CDR3 here is CANSPYAAQETQYF. The CDR3 bases are TGTGCCAACAGCCCCTATGCGGCCCAAGAGACCCAGTACTTC. The chain combines TRBV6-6 with TRBJ2-5; no clear D gene. The V and J ends lost 10 bases and 1 base respectively, with 16 bases between them. CDR1 is MNHNY and CDR2 is SVGAGI in the germline V gene (reference sequence). The CDR3 is 14 residues long.

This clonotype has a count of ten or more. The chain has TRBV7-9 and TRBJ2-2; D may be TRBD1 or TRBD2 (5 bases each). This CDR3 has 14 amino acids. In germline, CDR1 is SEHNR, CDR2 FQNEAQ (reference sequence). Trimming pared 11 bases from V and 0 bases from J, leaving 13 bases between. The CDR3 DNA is TGTGCCGCAACCGGGACGGCGAACACCGGGGAGCTGTTTTTT. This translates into CAATGTANTGELFF.

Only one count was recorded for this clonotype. The CDR3 region has the DNA TGTGCCAGCAGCGCAATAACCGGGACTAGCGGGAGAACCGGGGAGCTGTTTTTT. This translates into CASSAITGTSGRTGELFF. This chain joins TRBV7-9 and TRBJ2-2; TRBD2 agrees at 14 bases. The junction had 10 bases not matched to a gene; V was cut back by 5 bases and J by 5 bases. CDR1 SEHNR and CDR2 FQNEAQ come from the germline V gene (reference sequence). The CDR3 is 18 residues long.

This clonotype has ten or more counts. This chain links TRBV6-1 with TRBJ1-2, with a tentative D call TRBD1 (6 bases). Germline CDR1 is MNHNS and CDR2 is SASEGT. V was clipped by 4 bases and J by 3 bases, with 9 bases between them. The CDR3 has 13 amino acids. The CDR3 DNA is TGTGCCAGCAGTGTTACAGGGTACTATGGCTACACCTTC. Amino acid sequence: CASSVTGYYGYTF.

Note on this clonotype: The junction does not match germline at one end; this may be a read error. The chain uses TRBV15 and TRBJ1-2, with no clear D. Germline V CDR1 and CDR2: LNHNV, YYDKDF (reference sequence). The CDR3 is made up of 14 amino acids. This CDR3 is CAASSSNPVRGYTF. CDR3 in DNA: TGTGCCGCCAGCAGCTCCAATCCTGTACGGGGCTACACCTTC.

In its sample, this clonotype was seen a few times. DNA for the CDR3: TGCAGTGCTAGAGAACAGGGCTGGGGTGAGCAGTACTTC. This sequence encodes CSAREQGWGEQYF. The chain combines TRBV20-1 with TRBJ2-7, with D possibly TRBD1 on 6 matching bases. Germline CDR1 and CDR2: DFQATT and SNEGSKA (reference sequence). The CDR3 contains 13 residues. V lost 0 bases and J 7 bases, leaving 13 bases between the germline ends.

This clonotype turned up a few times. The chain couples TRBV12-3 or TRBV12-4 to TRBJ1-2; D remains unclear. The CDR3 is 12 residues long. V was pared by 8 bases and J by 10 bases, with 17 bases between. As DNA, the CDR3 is TGTGCCAGCTTCTTGGAAAACAACGACTACACCTTC. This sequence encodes CASFLENNDYTF.

CDR3 sequence (DNA): TGTGCCAGCAGTTACGGGGGGGCAGGTTCTAATGAAAAACTGTTTTTT. This codes for CASSYGGAGSNEKLFF. The chain joins TRBV6-5 to TRBJ1-4, with D tentatively TRBD1 (6 bases). Per germline, CDR1 MNHEY and CDR2 SVGAGI. V lost 2 bases and J lost 3, with 13 bases in between. This CDR3 comprises 16 residues.

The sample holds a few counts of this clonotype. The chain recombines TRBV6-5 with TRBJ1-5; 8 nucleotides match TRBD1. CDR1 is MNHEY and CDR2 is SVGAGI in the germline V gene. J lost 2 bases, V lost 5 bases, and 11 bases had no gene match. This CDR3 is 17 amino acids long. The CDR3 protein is CASSPGTGTMGNQPQHF. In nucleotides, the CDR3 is TGTGCCAGCAGTCCTGGGACAGGTACCATGGGCAATCAGCCCCAGCATTTT.

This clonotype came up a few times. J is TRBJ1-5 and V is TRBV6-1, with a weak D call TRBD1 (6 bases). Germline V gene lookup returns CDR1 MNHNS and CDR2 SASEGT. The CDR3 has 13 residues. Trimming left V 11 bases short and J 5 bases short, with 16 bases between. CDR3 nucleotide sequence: TGTGCCGCTAGGGGGGTTGGGGATCAGCCCCAGCATTTT. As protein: CAARGVGDQPQHF.

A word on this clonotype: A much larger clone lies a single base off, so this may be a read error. The CDR3 bases are TGCGCCGGCAGCTTATCGGGAGGGCCCTACGAGCAGTACTTC. Encoded protein: CAGSLSGGPYEQYF. V and J are TRBV5-1 and TRBJ2-7; 8 nucleotides match TRBD2. Germline loops: CDR1 SGHRS, CDR2 YFSETQ. The CDR3 is 14 residues long. The complete variable domain, with remaining parts taken from reference TRBV5-1 and TRBJ2-7, reads KAGVTQTPRYLIKTRGQQVTLSCSPISGHRSVSWYQQTPGQGLQFLFEYFSETQRNKGNFPGRFSGRQFSNSRSEMNVSTLELGDSALYLCAGSLSGGPYEQYFGPGTRLTVT.

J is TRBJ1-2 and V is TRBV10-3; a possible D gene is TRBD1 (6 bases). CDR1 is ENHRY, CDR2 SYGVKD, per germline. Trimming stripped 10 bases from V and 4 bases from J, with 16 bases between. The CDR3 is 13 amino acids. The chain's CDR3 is CASTIRGLYGYTF. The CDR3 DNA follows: TGTGCCAGCACCATCAGGGGCCTCTATGGCTACACCTTC.

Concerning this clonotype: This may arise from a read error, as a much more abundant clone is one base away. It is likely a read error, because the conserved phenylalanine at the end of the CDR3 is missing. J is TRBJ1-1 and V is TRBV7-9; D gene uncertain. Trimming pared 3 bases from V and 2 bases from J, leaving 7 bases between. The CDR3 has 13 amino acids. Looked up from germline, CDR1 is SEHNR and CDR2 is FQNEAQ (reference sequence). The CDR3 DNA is TGTGCCAGCAGCTTTGTAGGAAACACTGAAGCTTTCCTT. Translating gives CASSFVGNTEAFL.

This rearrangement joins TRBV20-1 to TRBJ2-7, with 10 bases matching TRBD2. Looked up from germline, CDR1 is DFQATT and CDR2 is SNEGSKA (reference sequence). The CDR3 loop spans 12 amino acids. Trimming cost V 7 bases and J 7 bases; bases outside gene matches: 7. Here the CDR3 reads CSEGGLASEQYF. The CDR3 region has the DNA TGCAGTGAAGGGGGACTAGCGAGTGAGCAGTACTTC.

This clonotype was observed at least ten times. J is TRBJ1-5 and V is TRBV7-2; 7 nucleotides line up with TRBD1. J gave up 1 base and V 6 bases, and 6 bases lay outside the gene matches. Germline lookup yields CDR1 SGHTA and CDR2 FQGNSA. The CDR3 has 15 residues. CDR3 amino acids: CASSRDSASNQPQHF. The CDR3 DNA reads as TGTGCCAGCAGTAGGGACAGCGCGAGCAATCAGCCCCAGCATTTT. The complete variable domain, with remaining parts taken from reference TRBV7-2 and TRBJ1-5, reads GAGVSQSPSNKVTEKGKDVELRCDPISGHTALYWYRQSLGQGLEFLIYFQGNSAPDKSGLPSDRFSAERTGGSVSTLTIQRTQQEDSAVYLCASSRDSASNQPQHFGDGTRLSIL.

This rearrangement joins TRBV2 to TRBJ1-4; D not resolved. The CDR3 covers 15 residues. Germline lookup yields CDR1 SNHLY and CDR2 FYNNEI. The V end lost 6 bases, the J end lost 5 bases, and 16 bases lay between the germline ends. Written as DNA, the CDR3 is TGTGCCAGCAGCCAAGGCGTAGGAGGAAATGAAAAACTGTTTTTT. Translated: CASSQGVGGNEKLFF.

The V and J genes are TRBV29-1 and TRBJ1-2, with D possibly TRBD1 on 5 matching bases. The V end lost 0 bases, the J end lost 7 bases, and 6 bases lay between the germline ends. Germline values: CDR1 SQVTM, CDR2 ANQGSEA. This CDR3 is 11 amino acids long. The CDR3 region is CSVEDTGGYTF. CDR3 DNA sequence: TGCAGCGTTGAAGACACAGGTGGCTACACCTTC.

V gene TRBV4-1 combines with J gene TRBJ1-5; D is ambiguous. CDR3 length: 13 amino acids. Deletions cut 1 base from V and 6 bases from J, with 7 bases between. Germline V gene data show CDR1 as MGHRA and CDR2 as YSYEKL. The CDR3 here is CASSQVLAQPQHF. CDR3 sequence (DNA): TGCGCCAGCAGCCAAGTCTTAGCTCAGCCCCAGCATTTT.

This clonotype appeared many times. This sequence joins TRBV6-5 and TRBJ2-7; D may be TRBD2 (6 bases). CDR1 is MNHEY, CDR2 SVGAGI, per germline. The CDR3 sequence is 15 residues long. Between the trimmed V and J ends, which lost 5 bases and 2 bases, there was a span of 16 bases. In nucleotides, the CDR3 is TGTGCCAGCAGTAGAGTCCGCGGGGATGCCTACGAGCAGTACTTC. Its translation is CASSRVRGDAYEQYF.

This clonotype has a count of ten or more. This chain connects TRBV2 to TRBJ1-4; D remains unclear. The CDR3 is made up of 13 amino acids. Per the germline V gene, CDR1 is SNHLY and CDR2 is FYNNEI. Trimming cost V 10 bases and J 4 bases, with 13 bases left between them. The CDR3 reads CATLPGVNEKLFF. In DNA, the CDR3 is TGTGCCACCCTCCCCGGGGTTAATGAAAAACTGTTTTTT. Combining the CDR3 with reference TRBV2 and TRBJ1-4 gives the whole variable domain EPEVTQTPSHQVTQMGQEVILRCVPISNHLYFYWYRQILGQKVEFLVSFYNNEISEKSEIFDDQFSVERPDGSNFTLKIRSTKLEDSAMYFCATLPGVNEKLFFGSGTQLSVL.

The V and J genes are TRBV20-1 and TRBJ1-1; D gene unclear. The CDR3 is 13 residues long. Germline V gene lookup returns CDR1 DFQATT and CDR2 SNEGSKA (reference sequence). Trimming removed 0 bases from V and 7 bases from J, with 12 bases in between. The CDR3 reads CSARDGGLGEAFF. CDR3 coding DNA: TGCAGTGCTAGAGATGGAGGGCTTGGTGAAGCTTTCTTT.

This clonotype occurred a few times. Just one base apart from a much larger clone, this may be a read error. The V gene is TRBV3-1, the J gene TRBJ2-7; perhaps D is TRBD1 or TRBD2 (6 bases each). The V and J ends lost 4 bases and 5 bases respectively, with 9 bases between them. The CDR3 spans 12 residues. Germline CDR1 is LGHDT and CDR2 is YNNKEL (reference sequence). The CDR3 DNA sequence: TGTGCCAGCAGCCGAGGGGGGAACGAGCAGTACTTC. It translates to CASSRGGNEQYF.

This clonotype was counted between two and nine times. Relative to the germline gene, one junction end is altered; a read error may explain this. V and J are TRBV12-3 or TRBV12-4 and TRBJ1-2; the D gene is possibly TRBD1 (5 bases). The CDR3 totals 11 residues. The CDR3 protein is CASRGLGWQPF. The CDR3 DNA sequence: TGTGCCAGCAGGGGGCTAGGTTGGCAGCCTTTC.

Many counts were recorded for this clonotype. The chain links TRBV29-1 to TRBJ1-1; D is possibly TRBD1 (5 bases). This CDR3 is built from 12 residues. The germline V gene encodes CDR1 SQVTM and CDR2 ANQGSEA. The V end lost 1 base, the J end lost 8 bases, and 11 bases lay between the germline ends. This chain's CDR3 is CSVEGLGREAFF. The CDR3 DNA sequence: TGCAGCGTTGAAGGGTTGGGACGGGAAGCTTTCTTT.